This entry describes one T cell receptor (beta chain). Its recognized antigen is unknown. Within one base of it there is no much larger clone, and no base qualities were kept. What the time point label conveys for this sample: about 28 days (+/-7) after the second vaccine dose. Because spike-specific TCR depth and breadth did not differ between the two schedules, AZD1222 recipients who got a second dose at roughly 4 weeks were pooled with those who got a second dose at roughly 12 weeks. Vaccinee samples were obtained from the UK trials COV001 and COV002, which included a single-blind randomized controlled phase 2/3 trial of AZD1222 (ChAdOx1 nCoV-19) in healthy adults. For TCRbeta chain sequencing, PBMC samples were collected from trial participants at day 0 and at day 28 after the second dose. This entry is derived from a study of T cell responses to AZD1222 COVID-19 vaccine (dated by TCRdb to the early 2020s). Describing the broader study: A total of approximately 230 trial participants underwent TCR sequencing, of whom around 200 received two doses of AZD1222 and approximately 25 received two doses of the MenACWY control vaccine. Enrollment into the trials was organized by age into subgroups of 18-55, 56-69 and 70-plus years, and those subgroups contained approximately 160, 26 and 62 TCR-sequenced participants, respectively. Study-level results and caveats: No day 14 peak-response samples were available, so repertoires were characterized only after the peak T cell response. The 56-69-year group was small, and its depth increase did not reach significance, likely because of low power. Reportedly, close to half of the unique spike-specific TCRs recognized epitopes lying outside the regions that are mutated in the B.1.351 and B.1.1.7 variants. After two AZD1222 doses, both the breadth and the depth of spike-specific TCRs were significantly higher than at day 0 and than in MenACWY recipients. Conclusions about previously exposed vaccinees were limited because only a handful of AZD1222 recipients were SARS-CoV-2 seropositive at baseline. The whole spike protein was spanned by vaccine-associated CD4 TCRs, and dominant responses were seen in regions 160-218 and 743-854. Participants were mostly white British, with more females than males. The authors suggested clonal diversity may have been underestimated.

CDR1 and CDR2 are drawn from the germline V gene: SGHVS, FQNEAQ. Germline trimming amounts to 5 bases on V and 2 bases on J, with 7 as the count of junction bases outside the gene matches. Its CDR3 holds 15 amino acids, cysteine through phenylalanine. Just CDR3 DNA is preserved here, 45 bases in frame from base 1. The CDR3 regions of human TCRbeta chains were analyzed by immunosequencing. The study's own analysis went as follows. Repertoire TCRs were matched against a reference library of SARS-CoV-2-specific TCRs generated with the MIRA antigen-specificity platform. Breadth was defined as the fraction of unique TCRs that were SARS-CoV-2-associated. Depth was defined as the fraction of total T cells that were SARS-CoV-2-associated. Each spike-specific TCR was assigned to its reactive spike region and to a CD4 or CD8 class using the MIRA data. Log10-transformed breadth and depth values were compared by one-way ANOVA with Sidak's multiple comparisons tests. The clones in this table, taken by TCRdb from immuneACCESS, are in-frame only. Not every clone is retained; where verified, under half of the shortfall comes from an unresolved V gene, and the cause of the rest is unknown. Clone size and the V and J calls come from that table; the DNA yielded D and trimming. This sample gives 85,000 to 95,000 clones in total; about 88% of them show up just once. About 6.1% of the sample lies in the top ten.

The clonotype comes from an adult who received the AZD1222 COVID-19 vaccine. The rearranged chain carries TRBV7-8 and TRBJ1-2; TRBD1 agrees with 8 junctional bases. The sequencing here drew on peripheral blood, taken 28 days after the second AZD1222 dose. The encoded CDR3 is CASSHRTGRNYGYTF. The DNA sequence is TGTGCCAGCAGCCACAGGACAGGGAGGAACTATGGCTACACCTTC.